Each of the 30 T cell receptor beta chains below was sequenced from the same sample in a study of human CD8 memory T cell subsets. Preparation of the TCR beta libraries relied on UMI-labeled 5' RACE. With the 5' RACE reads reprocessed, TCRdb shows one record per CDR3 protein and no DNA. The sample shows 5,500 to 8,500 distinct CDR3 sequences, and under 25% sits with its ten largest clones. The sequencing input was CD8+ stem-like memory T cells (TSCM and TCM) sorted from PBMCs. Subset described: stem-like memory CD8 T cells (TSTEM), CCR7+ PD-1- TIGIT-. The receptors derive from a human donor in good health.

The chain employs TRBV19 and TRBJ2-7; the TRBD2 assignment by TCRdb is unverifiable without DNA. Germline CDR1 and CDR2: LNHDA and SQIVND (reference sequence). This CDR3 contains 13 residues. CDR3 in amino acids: CASSSIPTHEQYF.

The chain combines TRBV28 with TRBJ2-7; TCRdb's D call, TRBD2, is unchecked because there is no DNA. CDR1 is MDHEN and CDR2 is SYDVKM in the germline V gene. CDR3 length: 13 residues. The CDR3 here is CATRRGGVYEQYF. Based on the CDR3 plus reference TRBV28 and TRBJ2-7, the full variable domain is DVKVTQSSRYLVKRTGEKVFLECVQDMDHENMFWYRQDPGLGLRLIYFSYDVKMKEKGDIPEGYSVSREKKERFSLILESASTNQTSMYLCATRRGGVYEQYFGPGTRLTVT.

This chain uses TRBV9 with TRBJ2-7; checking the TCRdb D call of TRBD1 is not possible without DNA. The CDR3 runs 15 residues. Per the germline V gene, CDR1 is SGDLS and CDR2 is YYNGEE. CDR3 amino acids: CASSLHGGPIYEQYF.

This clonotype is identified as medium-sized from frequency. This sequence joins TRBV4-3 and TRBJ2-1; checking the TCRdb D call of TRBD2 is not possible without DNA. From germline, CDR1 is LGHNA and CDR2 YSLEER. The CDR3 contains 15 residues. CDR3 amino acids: CASSQDGTRYNEQFF.

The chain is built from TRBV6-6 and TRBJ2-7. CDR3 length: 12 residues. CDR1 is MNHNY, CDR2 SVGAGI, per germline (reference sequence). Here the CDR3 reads CASSGDSYEQYF.

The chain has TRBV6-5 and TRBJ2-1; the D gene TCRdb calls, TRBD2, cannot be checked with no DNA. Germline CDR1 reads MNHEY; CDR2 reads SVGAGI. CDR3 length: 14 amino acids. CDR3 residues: CASTWVAGGNEQFF.

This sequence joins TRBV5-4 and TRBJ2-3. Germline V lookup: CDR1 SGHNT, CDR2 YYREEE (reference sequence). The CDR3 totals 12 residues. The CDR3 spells CASSSTSDTQYF. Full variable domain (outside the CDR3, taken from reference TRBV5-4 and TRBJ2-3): ETGVTQSPTHLIKTRGQQVTLRCSSQSGHNTVSWYQQALGQGPQFIFQYYREEENGRGNFPPRFSGLQFPNYSSELNVNALELDDSALYLCASSSTSDTQYFGPGTRLTVL.

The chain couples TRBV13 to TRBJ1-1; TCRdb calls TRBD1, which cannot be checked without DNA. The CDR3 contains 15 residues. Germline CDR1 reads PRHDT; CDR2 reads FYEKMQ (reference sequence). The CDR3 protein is CASSQIGTGNSEAFF.

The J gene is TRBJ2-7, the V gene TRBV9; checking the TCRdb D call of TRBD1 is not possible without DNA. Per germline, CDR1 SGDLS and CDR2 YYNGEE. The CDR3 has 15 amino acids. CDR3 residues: CASSVGDSPLGEQYF. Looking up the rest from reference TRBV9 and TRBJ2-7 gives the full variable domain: DSGVTQTPKHLITATGQRVTLRCSPRSGDLSVYWYQQSLDQGLQFLIQYYNGEERAKGNILERFSAQQFPDLHSELNLSSLELGDSALYFCASSVGDSPLGEQYFGPGTRLTVT.

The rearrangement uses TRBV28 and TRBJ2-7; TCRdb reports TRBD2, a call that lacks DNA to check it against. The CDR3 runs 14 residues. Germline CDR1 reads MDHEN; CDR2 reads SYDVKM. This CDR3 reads CASSRGLLPNEQYF.

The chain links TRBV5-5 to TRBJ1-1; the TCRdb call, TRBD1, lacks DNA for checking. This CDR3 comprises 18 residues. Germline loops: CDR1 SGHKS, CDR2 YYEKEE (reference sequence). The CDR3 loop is CASSILLVKGAEDTEAFF.

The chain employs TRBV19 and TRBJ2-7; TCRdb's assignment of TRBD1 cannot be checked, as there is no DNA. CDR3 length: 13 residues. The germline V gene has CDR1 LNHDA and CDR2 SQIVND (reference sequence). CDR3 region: CASSILQGNEQYF.

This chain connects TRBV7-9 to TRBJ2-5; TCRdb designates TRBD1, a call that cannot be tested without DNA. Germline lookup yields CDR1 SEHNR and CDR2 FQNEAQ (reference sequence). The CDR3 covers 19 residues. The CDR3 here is CASSIPGQGARTISETQYF.

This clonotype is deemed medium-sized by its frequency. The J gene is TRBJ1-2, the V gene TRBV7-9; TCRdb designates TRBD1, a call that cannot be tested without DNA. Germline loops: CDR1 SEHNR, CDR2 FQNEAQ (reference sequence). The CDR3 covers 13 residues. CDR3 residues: CASSPGRGDGYTF.

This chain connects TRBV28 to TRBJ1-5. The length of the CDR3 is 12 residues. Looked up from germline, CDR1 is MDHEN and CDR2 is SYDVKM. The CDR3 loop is CASTLGGQPQHF.

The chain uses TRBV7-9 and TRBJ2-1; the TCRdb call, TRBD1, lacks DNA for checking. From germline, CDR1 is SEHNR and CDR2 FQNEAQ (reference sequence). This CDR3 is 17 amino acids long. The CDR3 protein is CASSPPDGASSYNEQFF.

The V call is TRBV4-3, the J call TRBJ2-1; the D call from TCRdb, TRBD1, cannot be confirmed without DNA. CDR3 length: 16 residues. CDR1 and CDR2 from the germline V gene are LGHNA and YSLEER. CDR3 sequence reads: CASSPTGTGLFNEQFF.

CDR3 protein: CASRQTGQGTQPQHF. J is TRBJ1-5 and V is TRBV27; the TCRdb call, TRBD1, lacks DNA for checking. Germline V gene lookup returns CDR1 MNHEY and CDR2 SMNVEV (reference sequence). CDR3 length: 15 residues.

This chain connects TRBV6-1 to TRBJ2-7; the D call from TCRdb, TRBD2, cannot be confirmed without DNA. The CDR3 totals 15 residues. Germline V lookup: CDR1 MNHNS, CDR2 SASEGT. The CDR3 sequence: CASSEADGGRYEQYF.

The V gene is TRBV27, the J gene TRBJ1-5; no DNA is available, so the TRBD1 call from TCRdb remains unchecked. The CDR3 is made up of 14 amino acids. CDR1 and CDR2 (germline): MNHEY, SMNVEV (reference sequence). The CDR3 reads CASSLQGSNQPQHF.

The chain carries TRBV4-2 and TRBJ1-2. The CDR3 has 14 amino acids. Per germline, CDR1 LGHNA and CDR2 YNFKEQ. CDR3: CASNPGSDIDGYTF.

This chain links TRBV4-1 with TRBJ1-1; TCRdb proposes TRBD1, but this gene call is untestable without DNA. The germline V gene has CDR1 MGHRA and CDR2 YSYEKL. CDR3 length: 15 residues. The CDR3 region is CASSQGQGRDTEAFF.

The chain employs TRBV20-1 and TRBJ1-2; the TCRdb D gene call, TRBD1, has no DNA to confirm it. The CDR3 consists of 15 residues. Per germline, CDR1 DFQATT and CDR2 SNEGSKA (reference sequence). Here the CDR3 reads CSANEPGQGMRGYTF.

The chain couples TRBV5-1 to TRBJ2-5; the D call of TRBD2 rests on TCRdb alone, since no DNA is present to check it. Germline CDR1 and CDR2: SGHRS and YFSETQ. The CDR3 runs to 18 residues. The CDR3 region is CASSQRLAGALYQETQYF.

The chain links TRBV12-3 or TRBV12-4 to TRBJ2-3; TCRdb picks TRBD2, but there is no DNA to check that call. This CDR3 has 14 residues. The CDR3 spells CASRAGGQRDTQYF.

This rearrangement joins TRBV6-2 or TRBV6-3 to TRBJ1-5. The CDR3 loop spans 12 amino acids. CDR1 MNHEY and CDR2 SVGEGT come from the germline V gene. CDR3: CASSYSGWSQHF.

CDR3 sequence: CASSPTATRHNEQFF. The chain combines TRBV27 with TRBJ2-1. CDR3 size: 15 residues. Germline CDR1 and CDR2: MNHEY and SMNVEV (reference sequence).

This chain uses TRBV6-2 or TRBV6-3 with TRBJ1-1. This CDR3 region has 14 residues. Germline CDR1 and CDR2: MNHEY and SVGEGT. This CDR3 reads CASSSYGGATEAFF.

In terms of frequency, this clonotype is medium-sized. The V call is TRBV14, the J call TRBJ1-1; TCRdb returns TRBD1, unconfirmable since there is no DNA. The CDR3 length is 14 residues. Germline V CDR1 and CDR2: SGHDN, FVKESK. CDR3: CASSIRAGTSEAFF.

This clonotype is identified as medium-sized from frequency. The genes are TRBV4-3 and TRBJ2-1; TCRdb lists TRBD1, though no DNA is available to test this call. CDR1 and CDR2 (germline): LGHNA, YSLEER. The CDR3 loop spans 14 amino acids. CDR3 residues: CASSPQGTLNEQFF.